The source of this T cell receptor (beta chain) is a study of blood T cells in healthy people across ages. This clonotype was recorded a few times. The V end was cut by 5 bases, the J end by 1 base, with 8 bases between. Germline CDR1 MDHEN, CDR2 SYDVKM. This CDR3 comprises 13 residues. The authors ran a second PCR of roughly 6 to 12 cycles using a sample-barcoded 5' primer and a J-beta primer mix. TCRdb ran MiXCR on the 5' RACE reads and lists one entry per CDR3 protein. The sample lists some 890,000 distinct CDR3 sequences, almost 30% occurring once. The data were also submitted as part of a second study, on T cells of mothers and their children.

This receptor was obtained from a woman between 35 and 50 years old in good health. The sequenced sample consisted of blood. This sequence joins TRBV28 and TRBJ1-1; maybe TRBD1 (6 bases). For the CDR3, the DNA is TGTGCCAGCAGTACAGGGTCGAACACTGAAGCTTTCTTT. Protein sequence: CASSTGSNTEAFF.